Listed below are T cell receptor beta chains from one sample, sequenced in a study of blood T cell repertoires in COVID-19. Only in-frame clones appear in the TCRdb table, and some are missing; sequencing was by immunoSEQ multiplex PCR. The sample contains fewer than 350,000 clones, around 91% of which appear only once. Sequencing was carried out using PBMCs or T cells enriched from blood (not recorded which). Source of these receptors: a woman aged 18 to 35 with acute COVID-19. The CDR3 runs from the conserved cysteine through the conserved F or W. Each record gives: V gene, J gene, clone size, D gene, CDR3 DNA, CDR3 protein. A D gene is named only where the DNA matches it firmly. The size entry is marked missing in some rows and otherwise reads once, few, many or a size class.

V gene: TRBV7-9
J gene: TRBJ1-5
clone size: .
D gene: .
CDR3 DNA: TGTGCCAGCAGCTTAGGTGGGACAAACGGTCCTCAGCCCCAGCATTTT
CDR3 protein: CASSLGGTNGPQPQHF

V gene: TRBV4-3
J gene: TRBJ2-3
clone size: .
D gene: TRBD2
CDR3 DNA: TGCGCCAGCAGCCCGACTAGCGGGCGCACAGATACGCAGTATTTT
CDR3 protein: CASSPTSGRTDTQYF

V gene: TRBV6-5
J gene: TRBJ2-7
clone size: .
D gene: TRBD2
CDR3 DNA: TGTGCCAGCCCAGGGACTAGCGGGGTTGTTTCCGAGCAGTACTTC
CDR3 protein: CASPGTSGVVSEQYF

V gene: TRBV7-8
J gene: TRBJ1-1
clone size: .
D gene: .
CDR3 DNA: TGTGCCAGCAGCCAACTTAAGTATGGACAACTGAACACTGAAGCTTTCTTT
CDR3 protein: CASSQLKYGQLNTEAFF

V gene: TRBV7-6
J gene: TRBJ1-2
clone size: .
D gene: TRBD1
CDR3 DNA: TGTGCCAGCAGCCTAATCACTTTCCTGGACAGGGGGCTAATAGGCTATGGCTACACCTTC
CDR3 protein: CASSLITFLDRGLIGYGYTF

V gene: TRBV7-9
J gene: TRBJ2-7
clone size: .
D gene: TRBD1
CDR3 DNA: TGTGCCAGCAGCTCGGACAGGAAACCCTCCTCAACCTACGAGCAGTACTTC
CDR3 protein: CASSSDRKPSSTYEQYF

V gene: TRBV30
J gene: TRBJ1-3
clone size: once
D gene: .
CDR3 DNA: TGTGCCTGGAGTCGGGGATCTGGAAACACCATATATTTT
CDR3 protein: CAWSRGSGNTIYF

V gene: TRBV30
J gene: TRBJ2-7
clone size: .
D gene: .
CDR3 DNA: TGTGCACCACTAGTCCCCTCCTACGAGCAGTACTTC
CDR3 protein: CAPLVPSYEQYF

V gene: TRBV24-1
J gene: TRBJ2-1
clone size: .
D gene: TRBD2
CDR3 DNA: TGTGCCACCAGTGATATCTCGGCTAGCGGGGTCTACAATGAGCAGTTCTTC
CDR3 protein: CATSDISASGVYNEQFF

V gene: TRBV18
J gene: TRBJ1-3
clone size: .
D gene: .
CDR3 DNA: TGTGCCAGCTCACCGCAGGGCGGTGGAAACACCATATATTTT
CDR3 protein: CASSPQGGGNTIYF

V gene: TRBV5-1
J gene: TRBJ2-1
clone size: .
D gene: .
CDR3 DNA: TGCGCCAGCAGCTTGGACAACAGGGCTAATGAGCAGTTCTTC
CDR3 protein: CASSLDNRANEQFF

V gene: TRBV4-3
J gene: TRBJ2-5
clone size: .
D gene: .
CDR3 DNA: TGCGCCAGCAGCCAACTCTACGGGGAAGAGACCCAGTACTTC
CDR3 protein: CASSQLYGEETQYF

V gene: TRBV30
J gene: TRBJ1-2
clone size: .
D gene: .
CDR3 DNA: TGTGCCTGGGGAAGGACAGTCCCTCACTTC
CDR3 protein: CAWGRTVPHF

V gene: TRBV29-1
J gene: TRBJ2-3
clone size: .
D gene: .
CDR3 DNA: TGCAGCGGGCGGGTCAGGTCGGTCACAGATACGCAGTATTTT
CDR3 protein: CSGRVRSVTDTQYF

V gene: TRBV27
J gene: TRBJ2-1
clone size: .
D gene: TRBD1
CDR3 DNA: TGTGCCAGCAGTTCTGACAGGGGAAAAGGGCAGTTCTTC
CDR3 protein: CASSSDRGKGQFF

V gene: TRBV4-1
J gene: TRBJ2-7
clone size: .
D gene: TRBD2
CDR3 DNA: TGCGCCAGCAGCCAAGAATCGGGGCCTAGCGGGTTCCCTACCTACGAGCAGTACTTC
CDR3 protein: CASSQESGPSGFPTYEQYF

V gene: TRBV29-1
J gene: TRBJ1-1
clone size: .
D gene: .
CDR3 DNA: TGCAGCGTGGGACACCGGAACACTGAAGCTTTCTTT
CDR3 protein: CSVGHRNTEAFF

V gene: TRBV13
J gene: TRBJ1-5
clone size: .
D gene: .
CDR3 DNA: TGTGCCAGCAGCTTAGGCGGCCCGAGGAATCAGCCCCAGCATTTT
CDR3 protein: CASSLGGPRNQPQHF

V gene: TRBV19
J gene: TRBJ1-1
clone size: .
D gene: .
CDR3 DNA: TGTGCCAGTAGTCGACAGGAGTACACTGAAGCTTTCTTT
CDR3 protein: CASSRQEYTEAFF

V gene: TRBV10-3
J gene: TRBJ1-2
clone size: .
D gene: .
CDR3 DNA: TGTGCCATCAGTGAGTTGGAGGACGGAGGCTACACCTTC
CDR3 protein: CAISELEDGGYTF

V gene: TRBV29-1
J gene: TRBJ2-1
clone size: .
D gene: TRBD1
CDR3 DNA: TGCAGCGTTGCGGGGACAGGGACTTACAATGAGCAGTTCTTC
CDR3 protein: CSVAGTGTYNEQFF

V gene: TRBV11-2
J gene: TRBJ2-1
clone size: .
D gene: .
CDR3 DNA: TGTGCCAGCAGCTTAGAACAGGGAGTCGTCTACAATGAGCAGTTCTTC
CDR3 protein: CASSLEQGVVYNEQFF

V gene: TRBV29-1
J gene: TRBJ1-2
clone size: .
D gene: TRBD1
CDR3 DNA: TGCAGCGTAGACAGGGAAGTCTATGGCTACACCTTC
CDR3 protein: CSVDREVYGYTF

V gene: TRBV9
J gene: TRBJ1-6
clone size: .
D gene: TRBD1
CDR3 DNA: TGTGCCAGCAGCCCGACAGGGGGCGGTTATAATTCACCCCTCCACTTT
CDR3 protein: CASSPTGGGYNSPLHF

V gene: TRBV9
J gene: TRBJ2-7
clone size: .
D gene: TRBD2
CDR3 DNA: TGTGCCAGCAGCGGGGGGGGAACCGTCTCCTACGAGCAGTACTTC
CDR3 protein: CASSGGGTVSYEQYF

V gene: TRBV6-5
J gene: TRBJ1-6
clone size: .
D gene: TRBD1
CDR3 DNA: TGTGCCAGCAGTTACTCACAGGGGTTATCTTCACCCCTCCACTTT
CDR3 protein: CASSYSQGLSSPLHF

V gene: TRBV5-4
J gene: TRBJ1-6
clone size: .
D gene: .
CDR3 DNA: TGTGCCAGCAGCGGGCCGACCGATTATAATTCACCCCTCCACTTT
CDR3 protein: CASSGPTDYNSPLHF

V gene: TRBV15
J gene: TRBJ1-2
clone size: once
D gene: .
CDR3 DNA: TGTGCCACCAGCAGAGATATAGGGCGGGGTGGCTACACCTTC
CDR3 protein: CATSRDIGRGGYTF

V gene: TRBV5-6
J gene: TRBJ1-4
clone size: few
D gene: .
CDR3 DNA: TGTGCCAGCAGCCAGCAGGGGAGTGAAAAACTGTTTTTT
CDR3 protein: CASSQQGSEKLFF

V gene: TRBV10-2
J gene: TRBJ1-3
clone size: .
D gene: .
CDR3 DNA: TGCGCCAGCAACGGTGGAAACACCATATATTTT
CDR3 protein: CASNGGNTIYF

V gene: TRBV4-3
J gene: TRBJ2-7
clone size: .
D gene: TRBD2
CDR3 DNA: TGCGCCAGCGGCCGCGGACTAGCGCGCGACTTC
CDR3 protein: CASGRGLARDF

V gene: TRBV5-4
J gene: TRBJ2-1
clone size: .
D gene: TRBD2
CDR3 DNA: TGTGCCAGCAGCTTAGCGGGAGACTACAATGAGCAGTTCTTC
CDR3 protein: CASSLAGDYNEQFF

V gene: TRBV24-1
J gene: TRBJ2-4
clone size: .
D gene: .
CDR3 DNA: TGTGCCACCAGTGACCCGGGGAATCCCAAAAACATTCAGTACTTC
CDR3 protein: CATSDPGNPKNIQYF

V gene: TRBV4-1
J gene: TRBJ1-6
clone size: .
D gene: TRBD1
CDR3 DNA: TGCGCCAGCAGCCAAGCGTTGCAGGGGGCGCGAAATTCACCCCTCCACTTT
CDR3 protein: CASSQALQGARNSPLHF

V gene: TRBV11-3
J gene: TRBJ2-1
clone size: once
D gene: .
CDR3 DNA: TGTGCCAGCAGCTTAGATCAACAGACAAGAAGGTACAATGAGCAGTTCTTC
CDR3 protein: CASSLDQQTRRYNEQFF

V gene: TRBV3-1/TRBV3-2
J gene: TRBJ1-2
clone size: .
D gene: .
CDR3 DNA: TGTGCCAGCAGCCAAGCAGGGTACTATGGCTACACCTTC
CDR3 protein: CASSQAGYYGYTF

V gene: TRBV28
J gene: TRBJ2-7
clone size: .
D gene: TRBD1
CDR3 DNA: TGTGCCAGCAGTTTCCCGACAGGGTCCTACGAGCAGTACTTC
CDR3 protein: CASSFPTGSYEQYF

V gene: TRBV20-1
J gene: TRBJ2-1
clone size: .
D gene: .
CDR3 DNA: TGCAGTGTGGGGAGGAATGAGCAGTTCTTC
CDR3 protein: CSVGRNEQFF

V gene: TRBV10-3
J gene: TRBJ2-3
clone size: .
D gene: TRBD2
CDR3 DNA: TGTGCCATCGGGGAGACTAGCGGCCTCACAGATACGCAGTATTTT
CDR3 protein: CAIGETSGLTDTQYF

V gene: TRBV9
J gene: TRBJ2-3
clone size: once
D gene: TRBD1
CDR3 DNA: TGTGCCAGCAGCGTATGGGGGACAGGGGGTGGAGATACGCAGTATTTT
CDR3 protein: CASSVWGTGGGDTQYF

V gene: TRBV27
J gene: TRBJ2-7
clone size: .
D gene: TRBD2
CDR3 DNA: TGTGCCAGCAAATTGCGGATCTCAAGCGGGAGTTCCTACGAGCAGTACTTC
CDR3 protein: CASKLRISSGSSYEQYF

V gene: TRBV29-1
J gene: TRBJ1-2
clone size: .
D gene: TRBD1
CDR3 DNA: TGCAGCGTCCACACCTGGGAACCGGGACAGGGGTACAACTATGGCTACACCTTC
CDR3 protein: CSVHTWEPGQGYNYGYTF

V gene: TRBV19
J gene: TRBJ1-1
clone size: .
D gene: TRBD1
CDR3 DNA: TGTGCCAGTAGACCGTGGGAGACCGGGGACAGTGAAGCTTTCTTT
CDR3 protein: CASRPWETGDSEAFF

V gene: TRBV12-3/TRBV12-4
J gene: TRBJ1-1
clone size: few
D gene: .
CDR3 DNA: TGTGCCAGCAGTTTGCGGGGGCGAGGTGAAGCTTTCTTT
CDR3 protein: CASSLRGRGEAFF

V gene: TRBV3-1/TRBV3-2
J gene: TRBJ2-7
clone size: .
D gene: .
CDR3 DNA: TGTGCCAGCAGCCAAGGCTTTCGGGCCTACGAGCAGTACTTC
CDR3 protein: CASSQGFRAYEQYF

V gene: TRBV3-1/TRBV3-2
J gene: TRBJ2-4
clone size: .
D gene: TRBD2
CDR3 DNA: TGTGCCAGCAGCCCGGAATCTAGCGGGAACTACATTCAGTACTTC
CDR3 protein: CASSPESSGNYIQYF

V gene: TRBV7-9
J gene: TRBJ1-2
clone size: .
D gene: TRBD1
CDR3 DNA: TGTGCCAGCAGCTTGGGACAGGGGTATGGCTACACCTTC
CDR3 protein: CASSLGQGYGYTF

V gene: TRBV7-2
J gene: TRBJ2-7
clone size: .
D gene: TRBD2
CDR3 DNA: TGTGCCAGCAGCTTTGTCGCGGGAGGGGGGAACGAGCAGTACTTC
CDR3 protein: CASSFVAGGGNEQYF

V gene: TRBV7-9
J gene: TRBJ1-2
clone size: .
D gene: .
CDR3 DNA: TGTGCCAGCAGCCGATCAACAGGGAACTATGGCTACACCTTC
CDR3 protein: CASSRSTGNYGYTF

V gene: TRBV29-1
J gene: TRBJ1-1
clone size: .
D gene: .
CDR3 DNA: TGCAGCGTTGACTTCTATGGACAGCTGAACACTGAAGCTTTCTTT
CDR3 protein: CSVDFYGQLNTEAFF

V gene: TRBV15
J gene: TRBJ2-7
clone size: .
D gene: .
CDR3 DNA: TGTGCCACCAGCGGAGACCCGGGGGACGAGCAGTACTTC
CDR3 protein: CATSGDPGDEQYF

V gene: TRBV11-3
J gene: TRBJ2-1
clone size: .
D gene: TRBD2
CDR3 DNA: TGTGCCAGCAGCTCTTCGACTAGCGGTCGGTTCAATGAGCAGTTCTTC
CDR3 protein: CASSSSTSGRFNEQFF

V gene: TRBV5-1
J gene: TRBJ2-1
clone size: .
D gene: .
CDR3 DNA: TGCGCCAGCAGCTTGACCGGGAGCGGCTACAATGAGCAGTTCTTC
CDR3 protein: CASSLTGSGYNEQFF

V gene: TRBV29-1
J gene: TRBJ2-3
clone size: .
D gene: TRBD2
CDR3 DNA: TGCAGCGTTGGCCGCACGGGGGGGATTGATACGCAGTATTTT
CDR3 protein: CSVGRTGGIDTQYF

V gene: TRBV2
J gene: TRBJ1-1
clone size: .
D gene: .
CDR3 DNA: TGTGCCAGCACTGTGACAGGACTGAACACTGAAGCTTTCTTT
CDR3 protein: CASTVTGLNTEAFF

V gene: TRBV28
J gene: TRBJ2-3
clone size: .
D gene: .
CDR3 DNA: TGTGCCAGCAGTTTAGCGCTTGGGGGGGGCCGCACAGATACGCAGTATTTT
CDR3 protein: CASSLALGGGRTDTQYF

V gene: TRBV18
J gene: TRBJ1-6
clone size: .
D gene: .
CDR3 DNA: TGTGCCAGCTCACCCGGCGGACAGAGCTCCTATAATTCACCCCTCCACTTT
CDR3 protein: CASSPGGQSSYNSPLHF

V gene: TRBV10-3
J gene: TRBJ2-1
clone size: .
D gene: TRBD2
CDR3 DNA: TGTGCCATCAGTGACTCTGGACTAGCGGGTTACAATGAGCAGTTCTTC
CDR3 protein: CAISDSGLAGYNEQFF